This TCR beta chain was documented in a study of T cell changes during pregnancy in multiple sclerosis. Profiled with immunoSEQ multiplex PCR; TCRdb holds only in-frame clones, not every one. The sample consists of under 70,000 clones, over 90% of them appearing once. The CDR3 totals 15 residues. V was clipped by 5 bases and J by 4 bases; unmatched bases: 6. Germline V gene data show CDR1 as SGHVS and CDR2 as FNYEAQ. This specimen was CD4+ T cells from peripheral blood mononuclear cells, taken after pregnancy. The chain couples TRBV7-6 to TRBJ2-2; 8 nucleotides match TRBD1. The clonotype originates from a female donor with multiple sclerosis, enrolled in a pregnancy study. CDR3 protein: CASSISDRATGELFF. The CDR3 nucleotides read TGTGCCAGCAGCATATCGGACAGGGCCACCGGGGAGCTGTTTTTT.